These 23 T cell receptor beta chains originate from one sample sequenced in a study of cytomegalovirus exposure and HLA in healthy donors. Researchers ran the PCR with 60 Vbeta and 13 Jbeta primers. The repertoire was sequenced with immunoSEQ multiplex PCR; TCRdb's copy has only in-frame clones and lacks some. There are about 150,000 clones in the sample; around 78% occur only once, and 1.5% lies in the top ten. Sequenced: PBMCs. The receptors here all came from a middle-aged man in good health and CMV-seronegative.

This sequence joins TRBV11-2 and TRBJ2-5, with D possibly matching TRBD1 (6 bases). The DNA end is a closer match to TRBJ2-7, so the J assignment may be wrong. The CDR3 contains 15 residues. Germline assignment: CDR1 SGHAT and CDR2 FQNNGV. Here the CDR3 DNA reads TGTGCCAGCAGCTTAGGTGTCCAGGGGTTCTACGAGCAGTACTTC. Translated: CASSLGVQGFYEQYF.

The chain links TRBV11-3 to TRBJ2-2; D possibly corresponds to TRBD1 (6 bases). CDR1 SGHNT and CDR2 YENEEA come from the germline V gene. This CDR3 region has 15 residues. The V end was cut by 5 bases, the J end by 4 bases, with 14 bases between. The CDR3 nucleotides are TGTGCCAGCAGCGCAGGGGCTCTGAGCACCGGGGAGCTGTTTTTT. It encodes CASSAGALSTGELFF.

The genes are TRBV7-9 and TRBJ1-2; no clear D. Germline CDR1 SEHNR, CDR2 FQNEAQ (reference sequence). V gave up 1 base and J gave up 6 bases, with 9 bases separating them. CDR3 length: 13 amino acids. CDR3 residues: CASSLGAANGYTF. The CDR3 DNA follows: TGTGCCAGCAGCTTAGGGGCAGCTAATGGCTACACCTTC.

The V call is TRBV7-2, the J call TRBJ1-2; D perhaps matches TRBD1 (6 bases). Trimming removed 3 bases at V and 6 bases at J, with 11 bases between. The CDR3 has 13 residues. Germline V CDR1 and CDR2: SGHTA, FQGNSA. DNA of the CDR3: TGTGCCAGCAGCTTCGCAGGGGTTGATGGCTACACCTTC. As protein: CASSFAGVDGYTF.

This chain links TRBV7-6 with TRBJ1-6; possibly TRBD1 for D (5 bases). The germline V gene encodes CDR1 SGHVS and CDR2 FNYEAQ. This CDR3 comprises 15 residues. V lost 4 bases, J lost 9 bases, and 16 bases lay in between. CDR3 residues: CASSSWEGRGSPLHF. DNA for the CDR3: TGTGCCAGCAGCTCCTGGGAGGGGAGGGGTTCACCCCTCCACTTT.

This rearrangement joins TRBV29-1 to TRBJ2-1; no firm D call. This CDR3 region has 16 residues. Germline CDR1 reads SQVTM; CDR2 reads ANQGSEA. The V end lost 0 bases, the J end lost 0 bases, and 12 bases lay between the germline ends. CDR3 protein: CSVEDGPSASYNEQFF. CDR3 DNA sequence: TGCAGCGTTGAAGATGGTCCTAGTGCCTCCTACAATGAGCAGTTCTTC.

CDR3 sequence reads: CASTRTGGAGELFF. CDR3 nucleotides: TGTGCCAGCACTAGGACAGGGGGGGCCGGGGAGCTGTTTTTT. This sequence joins TRBV6-5 and TRBJ2-2; TRBD1 matches at 10 bases. The CDR3 covers 14 residues. Germline V gene lookup returns CDR1 MNHEY and CDR2 SVGAGI. The V segment lost 7 bases and the J segment 6 bases; nucleotides outside the gene matches: 5.

Here the CDR3 reads CSIHRDGNTIYF. Written as DNA, the CDR3 is TGTTCCATTCATCGGGATGGAAACACCATATATTTT. The J gene is TRBJ1-3, the V gene TRBV7-9; D gene unclear. In germline, CDR1 is SEHNR, CDR2 FQNEAQ (reference sequence). This CDR3 has 12 residues.

The table lists this clone with a few counts. The V and J genes are TRBV28 and TRBJ1-4; 8 bases are a match to TRBD1. Looked up from germline, CDR1 is MDHEN and CDR2 is SYDVKM. V shed 6 bases and J 2 bases; nucleotides not matched to a gene: 5. CDR3 size: 15 residues. CDR3 DNA sequence: TGTGCCAGCAGACTTCGACAGGGGACTAATGAAAAACTGTTTTTT. It encodes CASRLRQGTNEKLFF.

The chain joins TRBV6-5 to TRBJ2-1; TRBD1 matches 8 bases. The CDR3 sequence is 15 residues long. Trimming at V came to 5 bases and at J to 7 bases, leaving 10 bases not matched to a gene. Germline V gene data show CDR1 as MNHEY and CDR2 as SVGAGI. CDR3 DNA: TGTGCCAGCAGTCCTCAGGGGGCGTGGCGGAATGAGCAGTTCTTC. This encodes CASSPQGAWRNEQFF.

This CDR3 is CASSLGGLMNTEAFF. The CDR3 DNA reads TGTGCCAGCAGCTTAGGGGGGCTTATGAACACTGAAGCTTTCTTT. This rearrangement joins TRBV7-2 to TRBJ1-1; a possible D gene is TRBD1 (6 bases). The CDR3 is 15 residues long. Trimming removed 1 base at V and 0 bases at J, with 9 bases between. Germline V gene lookup returns CDR1 SGHTA and CDR2 FQGNSA. Supplemented by reference TRBV7-2 and TRBJ1-1, the full variable domain reads GAGVSQSPSNKVTEKGKDVELRCDPISGHTALYWYRQSLGQGLEFLIYFQGNSAPDKSGLPSDRFSAERTGGSVSTLTIQRTQQEDSAVYLCASSLGGLMNTEAFFGQGTRLTVV.

This sequence joins TRBV9 and TRBJ2-2; D might be TRBD2 (5 bases). CDR1 is SGDLS and CDR2 is YYNGEE in the germline V gene. Trimming cost V 4 bases and J 6 bases, with 16 bases left between them. The CDR3 has 15 amino acids. CDR3 amino acids: CASSRRAAPSGELFF. The CDR3 bases are TGTGCCAGCAGCCGGCGGGCAGCCCCTTCCGGGGAGCTGTTTTTT.

The V call is TRBV5-1, the J call TRBJ1-1; D not resolved. V was clipped by 1 base and J by 0 bases, with 10 bases between them. The CDR3 contains 15 residues. Germline values: CDR1 SGHRS, CDR2 YFSETQ. CDR3 sequence: CASSLIPNMNTEAFF. CDR3 nucleotide sequence: TGCGCCAGCAGCTTGATTCCCAACATGAACACTGAAGCTTTCTTT.

This chain uses TRBV7-2 with TRBJ2-7; unclear D gene. V shed 6 bases and J shed 3 bases, with 21 bases lying between them. Germline lookup yields CDR1 SGHTA and CDR2 FQGNSA. The CDR3 spans 16 residues. CDR3 coding DNA: TGTGCCAGCAGGCATTTCCCCCATAGTCAAAGCTACGAGCAGTACTTC. It is translated as CASRHFPHSQSYEQYF. Complete variable domain (other parts from reference TRBV7-2 and TRBJ2-7): GAGVSQSPSNKVTEKGKDVELRCDPISGHTALYWYRQSLGQGLEFLIYFQGNSAPDKSGLPSDRFSAERTGGSVSTLTIQRTQQEDSAVYLCASRHFPHSQSYEQYFGPGTRLTVT.

The chain uses TRBV19 and TRBJ2-3, with 12 bases fitting TRBD2. The junction had 1 base not matched to a gene; V was cut back by 3 bases and J by 0 bases. CDR3 length: 16 residues. Germline-derived CDR1 and CDR2 are LNHDA and SQIVND (reference sequence). The CDR3 protein is CASSIGLAGSTDTQYF. The CDR3 DNA sequence: TGTGCCAGTAGTATTGGACTAGCGGGGAGCACAGATACGCAGTATTTT.

The chain uses TRBV7-2 and TRBJ1-6; tentatively, D is TRBD1 (6 bases). V lost 1 base to trimming and J lost 9 bases, with 13 bases between them. The CDR3 runs 15 residues. CDR1 is SGHTA and CDR2 is FQGNSA in the germline V gene. The CDR3 reads CASSLGGGLGSPLHF. CDR3 nucleotide sequence: TGTGCCAGCAGCTTAGGGGGGGGGCTCGGTTCACCCCTCCACTTT. Variable domain in full (rest from reference TRBV7-2 and TRBJ1-6): GAGVSQSPSNKVTEKGKDVELRCDPISGHTALYWYRQSLGQGLEFLIYFQGNSAPDKSGLPSDRFSAERTGGSVSTLTIQRTQQEDSAVYLCASSLGGGLGSPLHFGNGTRLTVT.

V and J are TRBV6-6 and TRBJ2-1; D call uncertain. CDR1 is MNHNY and CDR2 is SVGAGI in the germline V gene (reference sequence). This CDR3 region has 15 residues. V was cut by 5 bases and J by 0 bases, with 11 bases left in between. The DNA for the CDR3 is TGTGCCAGCAGTCAAGACACGAGCTCCTACAATGAGCAGTTCTTC. As protein: CASSQDTSSYNEQFF.

This chain links TRBV4-2 with TRBJ1-2, with 12 bases identical to TRBD1. Germline values: CDR1 LGHNA, CDR2 YNFKEQ. With 0 bases clipped from V and 9 bases from J, the junction kept 8 bases outside the gene matches. The CDR3 runs 16 residues. DNA of the CDR3: TGTGCCAGCAGCCAAGATATAGGGACAGGGGGCCTGAGCTACACCTTC. Its protein is CASSQDIGTGGLSYTF.

This clone turned up a few times. The chain joins TRBV16 to TRBJ1-5; D remains ambiguous. Trimming took 2 bases from V and 4 from J, leaving 6 bases between them. Germline V gene sequence: CDR1 KGHSY, CDR2 FQNENV. The CDR3 is 13 amino acids. The chain's CDR3 is CASSQGENQPQHF. The DNA of the CDR3 is TGTGCCAGCAGCCAAGGAGAAAATCAGCCCCAGCATTTT.

The rearrangement links TRBV6-5 to TRBJ1-1; TRBD1 matches at 9 bases. CDR1 is MNHEY, CDR2 SVGAGI, per germline. V trimming: 6 bases; J trimming: 6 bases; junction bases outside the gene matches: 8. This CDR3 spans 14 amino acids. The CDR3 DNA sequence: TGTGCCAGCAGCAGGGGACAGGGTGTGGCTGAAGCTTTCTTT. It encodes CASSRGQGVAEAFF.

This rearrangement joins TRBV7-2 to TRBJ1-3, with D tentatively TRBD1 (6 bases). The V gene lost 4 bases and the J gene lost 9 bases, with 16 bases spanning the gap. CDR3 length equals 14 residues. The germline CDR1 and CDR2 sequences are SGHTA and FQGNSA. The CDR3 coding sequence is TGTGCCAGCAGCTCCGGGACACCGGAAGGCACCATATATTTT. Translation: CASSSGTPEGTIYF.

Notes on this clone: The junction departs from the called germline gene at one end, perhaps through a read error. The chain couples TRBV7-7 to TRBJ2-7; D tentatively fits TRBD1 or TRBD2 (6 bases each). Germline V gene sequence: CDR1 SSHAT, CDR2 FNYEAQ (reference sequence). The CDR3 runs to 14 residues. Written as DNA, the CDR3 is TGTGCTAGCAGCTTAGCGGCAGGGGAGTACGAGCAGTACTTC. This codes for CASSLAAGEYEQYF.

The gene calls are TRBV6-5 and TRBJ2-7; possibly TRBD1 for D (5 bases). The ends were cut back, 6 bases at V and 3 bases at J, with 9 bases in the middle. CDR1 is MNHEY, CDR2 SVGAGI, per germline. This CDR3 region has 12 residues. CDR3 loop: CASRQTVYEQYF. DNA for the CDR3: TGTGCCAGCAGACAGACAGTCTACGAGCAGTACTTC.